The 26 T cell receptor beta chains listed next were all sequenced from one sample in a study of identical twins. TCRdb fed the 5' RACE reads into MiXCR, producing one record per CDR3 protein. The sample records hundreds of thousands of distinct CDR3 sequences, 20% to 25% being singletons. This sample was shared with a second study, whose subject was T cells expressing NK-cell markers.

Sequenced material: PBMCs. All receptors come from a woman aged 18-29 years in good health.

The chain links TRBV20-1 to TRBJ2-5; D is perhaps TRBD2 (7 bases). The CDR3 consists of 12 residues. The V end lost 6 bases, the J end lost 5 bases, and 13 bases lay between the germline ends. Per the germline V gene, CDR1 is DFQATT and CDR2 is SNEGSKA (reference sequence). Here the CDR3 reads CSAGGRWETQYF. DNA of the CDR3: TGCAGTGCGGGGGGGCGTTGGGAGACCCAGTACTTC.

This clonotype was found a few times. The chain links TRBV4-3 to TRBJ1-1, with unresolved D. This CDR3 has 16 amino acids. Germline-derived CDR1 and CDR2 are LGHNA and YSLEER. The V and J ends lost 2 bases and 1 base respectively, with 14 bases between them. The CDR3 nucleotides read TGCGCCAGCAGCCAAAATCCGGATCTAACGAACACTGAAGCTTTCTTT. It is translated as CASSQNPDLTNTEAFF.

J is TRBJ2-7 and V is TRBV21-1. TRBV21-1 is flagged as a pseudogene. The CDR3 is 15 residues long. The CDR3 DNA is TGTGCCAGCAAAACTGAAAATAGGGATCGGGACGAGCAGTACTTC. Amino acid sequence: CASKTENRDRDEQYF.

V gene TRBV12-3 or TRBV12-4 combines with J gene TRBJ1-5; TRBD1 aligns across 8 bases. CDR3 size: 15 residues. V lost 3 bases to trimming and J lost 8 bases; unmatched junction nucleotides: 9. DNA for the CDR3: TGTGCCAGCAGTTTGGCGGCCGACAGGGGTAAGCCCCAGCATTTT. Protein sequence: CASSLAADRGKPQHF.

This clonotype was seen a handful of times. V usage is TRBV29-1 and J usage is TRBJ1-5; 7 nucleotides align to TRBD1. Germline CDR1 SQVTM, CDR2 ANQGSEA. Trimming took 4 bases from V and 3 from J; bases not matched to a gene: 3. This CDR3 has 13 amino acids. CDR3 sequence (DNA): TGCAGCGTTGGTAGGGGGCTCAATCAGCCCCAGCATTTT. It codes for CSVGRGLNQPQHF.

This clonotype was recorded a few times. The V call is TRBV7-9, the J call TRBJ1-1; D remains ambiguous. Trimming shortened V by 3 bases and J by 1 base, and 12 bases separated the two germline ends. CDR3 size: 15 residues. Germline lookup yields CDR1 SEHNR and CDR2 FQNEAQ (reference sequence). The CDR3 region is CASSFFPDRNTEAFF. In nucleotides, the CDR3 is TGTGCCAGCAGCTTCTTCCCGGACCGGAACACTGAAGCTTTCTTT.

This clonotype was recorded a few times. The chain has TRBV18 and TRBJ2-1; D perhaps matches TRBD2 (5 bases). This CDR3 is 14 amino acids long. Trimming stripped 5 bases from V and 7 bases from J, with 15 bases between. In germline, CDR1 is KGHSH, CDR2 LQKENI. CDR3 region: CASSSWTLANEQFF. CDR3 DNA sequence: TGTGCCAGCTCATCGTGGACCTTAGCGAATGAGCAGTTCTTC.

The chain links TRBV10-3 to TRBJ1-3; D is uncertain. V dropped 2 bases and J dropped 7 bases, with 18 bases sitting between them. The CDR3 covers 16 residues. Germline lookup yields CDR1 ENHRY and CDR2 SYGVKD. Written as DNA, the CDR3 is TGTGCCATCAGTGAGCTGGAGGGATTGCTCTGGAACACCATATATTTT. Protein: CAISELEGLLWNTIYF.

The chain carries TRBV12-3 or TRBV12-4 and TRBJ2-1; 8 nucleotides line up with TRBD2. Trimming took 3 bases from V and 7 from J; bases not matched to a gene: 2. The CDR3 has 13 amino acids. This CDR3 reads CASSFGGGNEQFF. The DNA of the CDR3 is TGTGCCAGCAGTTTTGGCGGGGGGAATGAGCAGTTCTTC.

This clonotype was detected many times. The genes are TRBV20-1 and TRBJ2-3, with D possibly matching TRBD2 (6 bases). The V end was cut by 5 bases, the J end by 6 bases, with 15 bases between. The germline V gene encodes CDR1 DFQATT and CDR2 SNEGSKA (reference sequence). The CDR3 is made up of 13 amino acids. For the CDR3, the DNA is TGCAGTGCTGAGCGGCGTGCGGGGGATACGCAGTATTTT. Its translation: CSAERRAGDTQYF.

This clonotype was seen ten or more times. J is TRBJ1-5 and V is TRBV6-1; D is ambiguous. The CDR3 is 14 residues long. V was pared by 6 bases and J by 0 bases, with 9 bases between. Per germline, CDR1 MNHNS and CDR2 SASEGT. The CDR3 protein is CASRGLASNQPQHF. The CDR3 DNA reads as TGTGCCAGCAGGGGCTTGGCTAGCAATCAGCCCCAGCATTTT.

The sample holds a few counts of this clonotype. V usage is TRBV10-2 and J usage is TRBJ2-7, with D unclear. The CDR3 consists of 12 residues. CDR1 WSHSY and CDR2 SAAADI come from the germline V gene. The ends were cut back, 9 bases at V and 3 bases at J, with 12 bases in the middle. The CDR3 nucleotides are TGCGCCAGTTCCAGTGTCAGCTACGAGCAGTACTTC. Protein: CASSSVSYEQYF.

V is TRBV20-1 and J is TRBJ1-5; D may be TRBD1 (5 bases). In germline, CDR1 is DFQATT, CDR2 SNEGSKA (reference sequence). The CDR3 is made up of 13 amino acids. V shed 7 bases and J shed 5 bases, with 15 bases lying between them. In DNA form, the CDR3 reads TGCAGTGTATCTGGACATGCCGATCAGCCCCAGCATTTT. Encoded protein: CSVSGHADQPQHF.

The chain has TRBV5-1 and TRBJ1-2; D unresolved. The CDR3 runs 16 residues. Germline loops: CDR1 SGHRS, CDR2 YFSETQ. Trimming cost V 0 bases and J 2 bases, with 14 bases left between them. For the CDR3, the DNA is TGCGCCAGCAGCTTGGGACTAGACAAGTCCAACTATGGCTACACCTTC. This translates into CASSLGLDKSNYGYTF.

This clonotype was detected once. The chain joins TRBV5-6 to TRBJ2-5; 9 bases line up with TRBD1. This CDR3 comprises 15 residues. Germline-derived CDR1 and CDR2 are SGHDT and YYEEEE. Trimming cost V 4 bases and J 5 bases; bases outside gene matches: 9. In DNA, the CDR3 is TGTGCCAGCAGCACCCCCTCGACAGGGGGGGAGACCCAGTACTTC. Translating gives CASSTPSTGGETQYF. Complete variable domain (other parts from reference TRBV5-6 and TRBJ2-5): DAGVTQSPTHLIKTRGQQVTLRCSPKSGHDTVSWYQQALGQGPQFIFQYYEEEERQRGNFPDRFSGHQFPNYSSELNVNALLLGDSALYLCASSTPSTGGETQYFGPGTRLLVL.

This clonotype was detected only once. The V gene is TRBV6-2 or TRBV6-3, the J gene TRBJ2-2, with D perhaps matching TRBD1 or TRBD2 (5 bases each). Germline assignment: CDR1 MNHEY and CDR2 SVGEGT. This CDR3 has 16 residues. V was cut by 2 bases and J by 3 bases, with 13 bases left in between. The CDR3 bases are TGTGCCAGCAGTTACGTCGTAGGGGAGCACACCGGGGAGCTGTTTTTT. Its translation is CASSYVVGEHTGELFF.

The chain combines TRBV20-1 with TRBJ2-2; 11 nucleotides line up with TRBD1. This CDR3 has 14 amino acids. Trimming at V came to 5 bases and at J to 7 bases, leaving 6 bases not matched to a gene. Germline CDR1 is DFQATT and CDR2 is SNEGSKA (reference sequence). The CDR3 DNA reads TGCAGTGCTGCGGGACAGGGGGACCACGGGGAGCTGTTTTTT. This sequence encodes CSAAGQGDHGELFF.

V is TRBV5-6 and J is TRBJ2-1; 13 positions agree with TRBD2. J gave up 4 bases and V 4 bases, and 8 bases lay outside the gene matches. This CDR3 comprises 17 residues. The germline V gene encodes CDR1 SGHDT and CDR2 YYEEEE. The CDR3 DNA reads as TGTGCCAGCAGCCTCATTCGGACTAGCGGGGGTTACAATGAGCAGTTCTTC. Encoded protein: CASSLIRTSGGYNEQFF. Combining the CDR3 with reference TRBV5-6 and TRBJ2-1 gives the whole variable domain DAGVTQSPTHLIKTRGQQVTLRCSPKSGHDTVSWYQQALGQGPQFIFQYYEEEERQRGNFPDRFSGHQFPNYSSELNVNALLLGDSALYLCASSLIRTSGGYNEQFFGPGTRLTVL.

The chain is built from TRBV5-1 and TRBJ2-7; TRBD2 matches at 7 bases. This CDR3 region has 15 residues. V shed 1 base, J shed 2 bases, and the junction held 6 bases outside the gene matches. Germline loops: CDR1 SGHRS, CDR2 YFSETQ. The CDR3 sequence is CASSLKVAGPYEQYF. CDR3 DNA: TGCGCCAGCAGCTTGAAGGTAGCGGGCCCCTACGAGCAGTACTTC.

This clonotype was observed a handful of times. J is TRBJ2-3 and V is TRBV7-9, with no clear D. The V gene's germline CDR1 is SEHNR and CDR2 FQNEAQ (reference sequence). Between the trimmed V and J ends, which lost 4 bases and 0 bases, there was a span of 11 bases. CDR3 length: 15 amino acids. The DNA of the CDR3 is TGTGCCAGCAGCTGGGGATCGGTTAGCACAGATACGCAGTATTTT. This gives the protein CASSWGSVSTDTQYF.

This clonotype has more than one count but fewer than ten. Written as DNA, the CDR3 is TGTGCCAGCAGCCAACTAGGAGGGTACAATGAGCAGTTCTTC. It yields the protein CASSQLGGYNEQFF. The chain employs TRBV3-1 and TRBJ2-1; D is possibly TRBD2 (6 bases). In germline, CDR1 is LGHDT, CDR2 YNNKEL (reference sequence). The CDR3 consists of 14 residues. With 2 bases removed from V and 4 bases from J, the gap between germline ends came to 9 bases.

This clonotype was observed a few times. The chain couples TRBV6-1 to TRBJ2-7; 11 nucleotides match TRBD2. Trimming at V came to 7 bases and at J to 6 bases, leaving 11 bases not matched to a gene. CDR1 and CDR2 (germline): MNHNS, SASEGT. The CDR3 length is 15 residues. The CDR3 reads CASKASGGYDFEQYF. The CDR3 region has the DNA TGTGCCAGCAAAGCTAGCGGGGGGTATGATTTCGAGCAGTACTTC.

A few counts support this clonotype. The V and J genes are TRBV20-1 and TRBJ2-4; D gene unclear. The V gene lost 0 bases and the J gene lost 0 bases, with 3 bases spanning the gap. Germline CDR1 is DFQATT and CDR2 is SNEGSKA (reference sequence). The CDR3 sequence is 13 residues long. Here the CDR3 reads CSARELAKNIQYF. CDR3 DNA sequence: TGCAGTGCTAGAGAACTAGCCAAAAACATTCAGTACTTC.

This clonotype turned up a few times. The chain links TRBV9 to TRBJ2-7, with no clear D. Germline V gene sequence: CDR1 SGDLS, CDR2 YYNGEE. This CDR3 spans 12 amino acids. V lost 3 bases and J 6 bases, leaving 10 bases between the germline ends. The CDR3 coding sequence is TGTGCCAGCAGCGCCGACGGTAGCGAGCAGTACTTC. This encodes CASSADGSEQYF.

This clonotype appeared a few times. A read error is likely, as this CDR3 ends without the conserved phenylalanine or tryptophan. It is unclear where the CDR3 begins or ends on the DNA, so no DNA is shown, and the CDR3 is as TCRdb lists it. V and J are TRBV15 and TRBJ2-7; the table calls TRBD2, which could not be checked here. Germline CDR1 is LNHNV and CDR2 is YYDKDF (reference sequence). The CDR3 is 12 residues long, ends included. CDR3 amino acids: CATSRASGRAVY.

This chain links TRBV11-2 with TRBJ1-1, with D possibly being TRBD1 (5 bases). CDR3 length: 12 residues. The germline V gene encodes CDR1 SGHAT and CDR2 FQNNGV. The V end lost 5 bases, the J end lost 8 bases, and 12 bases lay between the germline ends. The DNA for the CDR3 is TGTGCCAGCAGCCCGCCGACAGAGGAAGCTTTCTTT. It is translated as CASSPPTEEAFF. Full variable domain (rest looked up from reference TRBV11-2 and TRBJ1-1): EAGVAQSPRYKIIEKRQSVAFWCNPISGHATLYWYQQILGQGPKLLIQFQNNGVVDDSQLPKDRFSAERLKGVDSTLKIQPAKLEDSAVYLCASSPPTEEAFFGQGTRLTVV.